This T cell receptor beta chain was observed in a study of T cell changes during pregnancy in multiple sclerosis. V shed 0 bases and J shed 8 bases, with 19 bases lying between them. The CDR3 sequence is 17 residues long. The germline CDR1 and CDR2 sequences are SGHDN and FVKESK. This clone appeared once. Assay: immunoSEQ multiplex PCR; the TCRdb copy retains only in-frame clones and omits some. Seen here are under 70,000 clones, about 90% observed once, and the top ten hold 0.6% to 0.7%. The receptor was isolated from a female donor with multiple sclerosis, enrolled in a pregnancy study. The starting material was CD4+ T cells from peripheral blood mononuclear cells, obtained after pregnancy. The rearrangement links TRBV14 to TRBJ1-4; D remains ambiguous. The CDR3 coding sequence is TGTGCCAGCAGCCAAGATACCAAAATCCGAGGTTGGGAAAAACTGTTTTTT. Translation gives CASSQDTKIRGWEKLFF.